These 2 T cell receptor beta chains were all obtained from the same sample, sequenced in a study of monozygotic twins with inflammatory bowel disease (dated by TCRdb to the late 2010s). Library construction relied on 5' RACE. TCRdb names Illumina HiSeq 2500 as the instrument used. After the reads were reprocessed by TCRdb, one entry was made per CDR3 protein sequence, with no DNA. The sample's records list more than 95,000 distinct CDR3 sequences. The leading ten clones occupy 1.9% of the sample. The sequenced material came from blood. These TCRs come from a human donor with ulcerative colitis or Crohn's disease, or a healthy co-twin of an affected twin (not recorded which).

The J gene is TRBJ2-7, the V gene TRBV20-1; TCRdb picks TRBD2, but there is no DNA to check that call. This CDR3 comprises 15 residues. The V gene's germline CDR1 is DFQATT and CDR2 SNEGSKA (reference sequence). CDR3 sequence reads: CSSTLPRGGSYEQYF.

V usage is TRBV15 and J usage is TRBJ2-5; TCRdb picks TRBD2, but there is no DNA to check that call. The germline V gene encodes CDR1 LNHNV and CDR2 YYDKDF (reference sequence). This CDR3 is 19 amino acids long. CDR3 residues: CATSRDGRTTPLPQETQYF.